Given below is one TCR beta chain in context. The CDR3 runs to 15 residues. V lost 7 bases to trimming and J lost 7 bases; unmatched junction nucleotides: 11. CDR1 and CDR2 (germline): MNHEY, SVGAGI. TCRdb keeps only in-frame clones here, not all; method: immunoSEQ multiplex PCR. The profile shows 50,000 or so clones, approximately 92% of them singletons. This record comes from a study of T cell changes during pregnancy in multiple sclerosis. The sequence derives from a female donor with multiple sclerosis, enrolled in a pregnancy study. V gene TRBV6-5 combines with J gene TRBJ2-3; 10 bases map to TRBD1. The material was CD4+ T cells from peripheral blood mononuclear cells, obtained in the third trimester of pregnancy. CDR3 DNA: TGTGCCAGCACCCCGGGGACAGGGGCCCTCAATACGCAGTATTTT. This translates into CASTPGTGALNTQYF.